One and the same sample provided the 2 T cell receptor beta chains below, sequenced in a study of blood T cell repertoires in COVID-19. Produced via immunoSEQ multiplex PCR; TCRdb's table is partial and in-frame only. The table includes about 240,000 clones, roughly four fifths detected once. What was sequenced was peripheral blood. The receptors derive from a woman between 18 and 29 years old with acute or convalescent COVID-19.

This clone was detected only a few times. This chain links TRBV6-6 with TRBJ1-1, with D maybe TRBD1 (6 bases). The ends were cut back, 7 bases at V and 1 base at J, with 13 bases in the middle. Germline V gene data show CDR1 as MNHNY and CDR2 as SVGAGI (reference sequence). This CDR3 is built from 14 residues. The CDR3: CASTQGQKNTEAFF. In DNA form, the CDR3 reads TGTGCCAGCACCCAAGGACAGAAGAACACTGAAGCTTTCTTT.

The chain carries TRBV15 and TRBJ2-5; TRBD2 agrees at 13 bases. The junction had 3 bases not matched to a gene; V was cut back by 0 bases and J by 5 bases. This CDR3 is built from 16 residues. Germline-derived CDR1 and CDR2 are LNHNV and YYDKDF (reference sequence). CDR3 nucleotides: TGTGCCACCAGCAGAGACCTGACTAGCGGGAGGGAGACCCAGTACTTC. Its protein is CATSRDLTSGRETQYF. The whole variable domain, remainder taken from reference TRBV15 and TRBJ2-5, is DAMVIQNPRYQVTQFGKPVTLSCSQTLNHNVMYWYQQKSSQAPKLLFHYYDKDFNNEADTPDNFQSRRPNTSFCFLDIRSPGLGDTAMYLCATSRDLTSGRETQYFGPGTRLLVL.